This TCR beta chain emerged from a study of blood T cell repertoires in COVID-19. Study-level background: Donors of Cohort 3 who recovered were those that had two negative PCRs, clearance, or symptom resolution. T cells, B-cell-depleted T cells, or PBMCs provided the cDNA or gDNA that served as material.

In assigning cohorts, the study relied on participant-reported clinical history. The CDR3 has 15 amino acids. The germline V gene encodes CDR1 SGHDN and CDR2 FVKESK. V was cut by 6 bases and J by 0 bases, with 13 bases left in between. In the authors' workflow: The assay estimated nucleated cells by amplifying reference gene primers. Using immunoSEQ multiplex PCR, the repertoire was profiled, and TCRdb retains in-frame clones only, with some absent. That table furnishes V, J and clone size, whereas the DNA furnished D and trimming. The sample includes under 150,000 clones, approximately 80% of them seen just once.

Sequenced input: PBMCs or T cells enriched from blood (not recorded which). The clonotype originates from a man aged 45-60 years in a cohort exposed to, infected with or recovered from COVID-19 (not recorded which). The rearrangement uses TRBV14 and TRBJ2-3, with D unresolved. CDR3 DNA: TGTGCCAGCAGTCCCCGAGTACGTAGCACAGATACGCAGTATTTT. As protein: CASSPRVRSTDTQYF.